This T cell receptor (beta chain) came from a study of shared clonotypes between healthy human individuals. Every one of the donors was a Caucasian adult that lived in Nashville, Tennessee. Study-wide findings and caveats: A few donors had roughly 5% of their naive CD4 clonotypes in common.

The germline V gene encodes CDR1 MDHEN and CDR2 SYDVKM. V lost 5 bases, J lost 4 bases, and 9 bases lay in between. The CDR3 has 13 amino acids. Notes on this clone: The antigen remains undetermined.

As processed by the authors: ImmunoSEQ output lacked quality scores and full-length reads, limiting matched filtering. Sequencing used immunoSEQ multiplex PCR; TCRdb keeps in-frame clones, though not all of them. V, J and clone size reflect that table, while D and trimming were determined from the DNA. The sample yields about 2.5 million clones, 92% seen once. The chain couples TRBV28 to TRBJ1-3, with D possibly being TRBD1 (6 bases). The sample was naive CD4+ T cells from PBMCs. Subset in this sample: CD45RA+ positively selected. The clonotype comes from a man younger than 35 in good health. Some clones in this sample may be carry-over from other donors' samples. CDR3 residues: CASSLTGGNTIYF. As DNA, the CDR3 is TGTGCCAGCAGTCTCACAGGGGGAAACACCATATATTTT. Full variable domain (missing parts from reference TRBV28 and TRBJ1-3): DVKVTQSSRYLVKRTGEKVFLECVQDMDHENMFWYRQDPGLGLRLIYFSYDVKMKEKGDIPEGYSVSREKKERFSLILESASTNQTSMYLCASSLTGGNTIYFGEGSWLTVV.